The T cell receptor beta chain under discussion was sequenced for a study of beta chain features in type 1 diabetes. The study, taken as a whole, reports: It was among patients, rather than healthy donors, that naive, central memory and Treg TCRB repertoires appeared more similar. A potential influence of HLA type upon TCRB rearrangement remained unresolved herein.

Expressed TCRB transcripts were sequenced, since all the RNA that had been isolated was reverse transcribed. Some clones are missing from TCRdb's copy, which holds only in-frame ones; the method was immunoSEQ multiplex PCR. The sample records around 330,000 clones, approximately 10% being singletons. V was cut by 1 base and J by 0 bases, with 10 bases left in between. Germline lookup yields CDR1 SGHNT and CDR2 YYREEE (reference sequence). The CDR3 has 16 residues. Concerning this clone itself: What it binds is unknown.

The clonotype was recovered from a woman aged 25 to 39 in good health. Input material: naive CD4+ T cells from blood. The chain carries TRBV5-4 and TRBJ2-2; D is perhaps TRBD2 (5 bases). The CDR3 DNA reads as TGTGCCAGCAGCTTGTTTCCGGGATCGAACACCGGGGAGCTGTTTTTT. It yields the protein CASSLFPGSNTGELFF.